The rows below give T cell receptor beta chains drawn from one sample of a study of OX40 agonist ivuxolimab in advanced cancers. The repertoire was sequenced with immunoSEQ multiplex PCR; TCRdb's copy has only in-frame clones and lacks some. The data contain 100,000 to 150,000 clones, 93% of them singletons. Sample: CD4+ or CD8+ T cells sorted from blood, taken in a trial of the OX40 agonist ivuxolimab. The source of these receptors is an adult with an advanced solid tumor such as melanoma, head and neck, liver or kidney cancer. CDR3s include the opening cysteine and the closing phenylalanine or tryptophan. Fields, in order: V gene, CDR3 length, D gene, clone size, J gene, CDR3 DNA, CDR3 protein. D genes are given only for firm matches. Where a row states a size, it is once, few, many or the class of an expanded clone; other rows omit it.

v_call: TRBV7-8
cdr3_length: 13
d_call: TRBD1
clone_size: once
j_call: TRBJ2-7
cdr3_nt: TGTGCCAGCAGGAGGACAGGTTCCTACGAGCAGTACTTC
cdr3_aa: CASRRTGSYEQYF

v_call: TRBV14
cdr3_length: 16
d_call: TRBD1
clone_size: few
j_call: TRBJ2-4
cdr3_nt: TGTGCCAGCAGCCAAGAGGGTCGCGGGACAGGGTCCATTCAGTACTTC
cdr3_aa: CASSQEGRGTGSIQYF

v_call: TRBV14
cdr3_length: 14
d_call: -
clone_size: few
j_call: TRBJ1-5
cdr3_nt: TGTGCCAGCAGCCAAGTTGGGGTTGGCCAGCCCCAGCATTTT
cdr3_aa: CASSQVGVGQPQHF

v_call: TRBV6-5
cdr3_length: 11
d_call: -
clone_size: -
j_call: TRBJ2-5
cdr3_nt: TGTGCCAGCAGTACCCTTCGGACCCAGTACTTC
cdr3_aa: CASSTLRTQYF

v_call: TRBV11-2
cdr3_length: 13
d_call: -
clone_size: -
j_call: TRBJ2-1
cdr3_nt: TGTGCCAGCAGCTTAGGGGAGATGGTTGAGCAGTTCTTC
cdr3_aa: CASSLGEMVEQFF

v_call: TRBV5-4
cdr3_length: 13
d_call: -
clone_size: -
j_call: TRBJ2-3
cdr3_nt: TGTGCCAGCGGATTCCAGGGCACAGATACGCAGTATTTT
cdr3_aa: CASGFQGTDTQYF

v_call: TRBV6-4
cdr3_length: 9
d_call: -
clone_size: -
j_call: TRBJ2-2
cdr3_nt: TGTGCGAGCACCGGGGAGCTGTTTTTT
cdr3_aa: CASTGELFF

v_call: TRBV18
cdr3_length: 12
d_call: -
clone_size: -
j_call: TRBJ2-7
cdr3_nt: TGTGCCAGCTCTCTGACAGCATACGAGCAGTACTTC
cdr3_aa: CASSLTAYEQYF

v_call: TRBV11-2
cdr3_length: 15
d_call: -
clone_size: -
j_call: TRBJ1-1
cdr3_nt: TGTGCCAGCAGCTTAGATGGGGGGCTGAACACTGAAGCTTTCTTT
cdr3_aa: CASSLDGGLNTEAFF

v_call: TRBV7-3
cdr3_length: 15
d_call: TRBD1
clone_size: -
j_call: TRBJ1-6
cdr3_nt: TGTGCCAGCAGCTTAACGACAGGGGCCTTCTCACCCCTCCACTTT
cdr3_aa: CASSLTTGAFSPLHF

v_call: TRBV19
cdr3_length: 15
d_call: -
clone_size: few
j_call: TRBJ1-6
cdr3_nt: TGTGCCAGTAGTATAAACGGGGGAAGGGATTCACCCCTCCACTTT
cdr3_aa: CASSINGGRDSPLHF

v_call: TRBV2
cdr3_length: 14
d_call: -
clone_size: -
j_call: TRBJ2-7
cdr3_nt: TGTGCCAGCAGTGAATACTCAGTAACCTACGAGCAGTACTTC
cdr3_aa: CASSEYSVTYEQYF

v_call: TRBV6-5
cdr3_length: 15
d_call: -
clone_size: -
j_call: TRBJ1-3
cdr3_nt: TGTGCCAGCACAAACGGGGGGCACTCTGGAAACACCATATATTTT
cdr3_aa: CASTNGGHSGNTIYF

v_call: TRBV21-1
cdr3_length: 16
d_call: -
clone_size: -
j_call: TRBJ2-7
cdr3_nt: TGTGCCAGCAGCACTGGGGGGACGAGTAAACCCTACGAGCAGTACTTC
cdr3_aa: CASSTGGTSKPYEQYF

v_call: TRBV19
cdr3_length: 15
d_call: -
clone_size: once
j_call: TRBJ2-1
cdr3_nt: TGTGCCAGTAGTATTGCGCAGGGTTCCTACAATGAGCAGTTCTTC
cdr3_aa: CASSIAQGSYNEQFF

v_call: TRBV18
cdr3_length: 13
d_call: -
clone_size: -
j_call: TRBJ1-1
cdr3_nt: TGTGCCAGCTCACCGCCACCTAACACTGAAGCTTTCTTT
cdr3_aa: CASSPPPNTEAFF

v_call: TRBV7-2
cdr3_length: 17
d_call: -
clone_size: once
j_call: TRBJ1-3
cdr3_nt: TGTGCCAGCAGCTTAGCGCGGTCCAGACTCTCTGGAAACACCATATATTTT
cdr3_aa: CASSLARSRLSGNTIYF

v_call: TRBV28
cdr3_length: 14
d_call: -
clone_size: -
j_call: TRBJ2-7
cdr3_nt: TGTGCCAGCAGTTCGCAGGGAAGCTCCTACGAGCAGTACTTC
cdr3_aa: CASSSQGSSYEQYF

v_call: TRBV19
cdr3_length: 15
d_call: TRBD1
clone_size: -
j_call: TRBJ1-1
cdr3_nt: TGTGCCAGTGAACAGGACAGGCGAAGGGGCACTGAAGCTTTCTTT
cdr3_aa: CASEQDRRRGTEAFF

v_call: TRBV7-2
cdr3_length: 14
d_call: -
clone_size: -
j_call: TRBJ2-7
cdr3_nt: TGTGCCAGCAGCCGAGGCCAGGAACCCTACGAGCAGTACTTC
cdr3_aa: CASSRGQEPYEQYF

v_call: TRBV7-2
cdr3_length: 16
d_call: TRBD2
clone_size: -
j_call: TRBJ2-3
cdr3_nt: TGTGCCAGCACCCCGCGACTAGCGGGAGGGATGGATACGCAGTATTTT
cdr3_aa: CASTPRLAGGMDTQYF

v_call: TRBV6-6
cdr3_length: 15
d_call: -
clone_size: -
j_call: TRBJ1-6
cdr3_nt: TGTGCCAGCGGGAGGGGCCACAGGGACCAATCACCCCTCCACTTT
cdr3_aa: CASGRGHRDQSPLHF

v_call: TRBV25-1
cdr3_length: 13
d_call: TRBD1
clone_size: -
j_call: TRBJ2-3
cdr3_nt: TGTGCCAGCAGTCGACAGGGTACAGATACGCAGTATTTT
cdr3_aa: CASSRQGTDTQYF

v_call: TRBV5-1
cdr3_length: 16
d_call: TRBD1
clone_size: -
j_call: TRBJ2-2
cdr3_nt: TGCGCCAGCAGCTTGGGGGACAGGCTTAACACCGGGGAGCTGTTTTTT
cdr3_aa: CASSLGDRLNTGELFF

v_call: TRBV11-2
cdr3_length: 13
d_call: -
clone_size: once
j_call: TRBJ2-5
cdr3_nt: TGTGCCAGCAGCTGGCTCGCCCGGGAGACCCAGTACTTC
cdr3_aa: CASSWLARETQYF